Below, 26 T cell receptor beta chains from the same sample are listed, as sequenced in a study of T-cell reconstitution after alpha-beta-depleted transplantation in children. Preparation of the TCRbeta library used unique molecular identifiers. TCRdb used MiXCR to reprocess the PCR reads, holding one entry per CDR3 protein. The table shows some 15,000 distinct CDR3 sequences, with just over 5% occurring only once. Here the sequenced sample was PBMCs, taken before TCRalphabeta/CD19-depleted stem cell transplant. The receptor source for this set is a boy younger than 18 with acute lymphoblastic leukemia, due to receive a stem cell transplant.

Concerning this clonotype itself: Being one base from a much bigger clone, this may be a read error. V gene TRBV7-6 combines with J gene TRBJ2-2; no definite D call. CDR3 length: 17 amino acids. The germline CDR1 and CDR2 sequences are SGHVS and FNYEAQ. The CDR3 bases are TGTGCCAGCAGCTTACCTTTCGGGCCGACAAACACCTGGGAGCTGTTTTTT. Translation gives CASSLPFGPTNTWELFF.

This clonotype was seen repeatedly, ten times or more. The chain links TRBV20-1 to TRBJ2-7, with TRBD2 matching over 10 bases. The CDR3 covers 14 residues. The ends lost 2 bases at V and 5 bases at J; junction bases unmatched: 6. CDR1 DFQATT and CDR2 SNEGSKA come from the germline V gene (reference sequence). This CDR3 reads CSARSLAGVNEQYF. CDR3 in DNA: TGCAGTGCTAGAAGTCTAGCGGGAGTCAACGAGCAGTACTTC.

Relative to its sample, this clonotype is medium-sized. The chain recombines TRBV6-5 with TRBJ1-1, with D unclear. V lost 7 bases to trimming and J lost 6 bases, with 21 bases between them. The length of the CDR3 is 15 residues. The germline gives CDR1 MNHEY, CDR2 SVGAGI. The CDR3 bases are TGTGCCAGCATTATAGAAGGTGGAGGGATGGCTGAAGCTTTCTTT. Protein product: CASIIEGGGMAEAFF.

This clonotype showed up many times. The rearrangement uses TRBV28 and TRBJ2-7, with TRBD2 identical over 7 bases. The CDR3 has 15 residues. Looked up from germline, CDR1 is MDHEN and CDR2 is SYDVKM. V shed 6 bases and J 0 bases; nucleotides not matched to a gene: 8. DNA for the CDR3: TGTGCCAGCAGCATCGGGGGGAGCAACTCCTACGAGCAGTACTTC. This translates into CASSIGGSNSYEQYF. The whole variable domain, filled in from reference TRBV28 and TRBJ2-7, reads DVKVTQSSRYLVKRTGEKVFLECVQDMDHENMFWYRQDPGLGLRLIYFSYDVKMKEKGDIPEGYSVSREKKERFSLILESASTNQTSMYLCASSIGGSNSYEQYFGPGTRLTVT.

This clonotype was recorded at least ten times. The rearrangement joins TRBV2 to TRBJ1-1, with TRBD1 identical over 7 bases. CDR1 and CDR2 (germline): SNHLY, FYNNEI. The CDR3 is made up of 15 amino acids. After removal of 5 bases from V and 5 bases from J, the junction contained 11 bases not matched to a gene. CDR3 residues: CASSQWTGSGTEAFF. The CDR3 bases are TGTGCCAGCAGTCAATGGACAGGCTCGGGGACTGAAGCTTTCTTT.

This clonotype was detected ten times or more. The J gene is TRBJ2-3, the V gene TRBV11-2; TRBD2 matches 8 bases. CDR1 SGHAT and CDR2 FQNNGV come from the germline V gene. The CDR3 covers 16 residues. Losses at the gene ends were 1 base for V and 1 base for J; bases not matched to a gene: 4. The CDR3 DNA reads TGTGCCAGCAGCTTAGCCTCAGCGGGGGGCACAGATACGCAGTATTTT. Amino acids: CASSLASAGGTDTQYF.

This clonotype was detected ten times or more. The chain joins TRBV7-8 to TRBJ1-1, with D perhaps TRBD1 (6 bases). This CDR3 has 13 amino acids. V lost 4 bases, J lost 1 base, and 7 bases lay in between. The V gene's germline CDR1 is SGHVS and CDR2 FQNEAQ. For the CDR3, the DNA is TGTGCCAGCAGCTGGGGACAGAACACTGAAGCTTTCTTT. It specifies CASSWGQNTEAFF.

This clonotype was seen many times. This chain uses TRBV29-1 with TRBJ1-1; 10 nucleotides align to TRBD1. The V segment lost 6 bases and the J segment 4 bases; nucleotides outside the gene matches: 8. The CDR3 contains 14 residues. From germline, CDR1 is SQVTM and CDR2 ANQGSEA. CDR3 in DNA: TGCAGCGTCGACTGGACAGGGGGATTCACTGAAGCTTTCTTT. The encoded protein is CSVDWTGGFTEAFF. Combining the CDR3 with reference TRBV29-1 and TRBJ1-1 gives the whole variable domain SAVISQKPSRDICQRGTSLTIQCQVDSQVTMMFWYRQQPGQSLTLIATANQGSEATYESGFVIDKFPISRPNLTFSTLTVSNMSPEDSSIYLCSVDWTGGFTEAFFGQGTRLTVV.

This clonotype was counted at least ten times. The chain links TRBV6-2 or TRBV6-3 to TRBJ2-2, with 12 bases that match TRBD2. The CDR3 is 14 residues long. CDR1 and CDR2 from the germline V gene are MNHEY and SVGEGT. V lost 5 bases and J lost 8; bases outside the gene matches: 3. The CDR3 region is CASSLAGGIGELFF. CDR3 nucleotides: TGTGCCAGCAGTCTAGCGGGGGGGATAGGGGAGCTGTTTTTT.

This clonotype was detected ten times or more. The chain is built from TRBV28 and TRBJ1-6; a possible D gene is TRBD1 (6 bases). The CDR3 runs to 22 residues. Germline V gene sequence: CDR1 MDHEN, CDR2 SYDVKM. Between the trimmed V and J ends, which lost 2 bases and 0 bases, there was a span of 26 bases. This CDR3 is CASSLKWVPGDRPRSYNSPLHF. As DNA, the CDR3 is TGTGCCAGCAGTTTAAAGTGGGTGCCAGGTGACAGGCCGCGCTCCTATAATTCACCCCTCCACTTT.

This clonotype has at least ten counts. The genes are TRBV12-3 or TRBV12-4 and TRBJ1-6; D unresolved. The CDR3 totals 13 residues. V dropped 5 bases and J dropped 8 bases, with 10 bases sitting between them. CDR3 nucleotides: TGTGCCAGCAGTCTCAGAACACATTCACCCCTCCACTTT. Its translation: CASSLRTHSPLHF.

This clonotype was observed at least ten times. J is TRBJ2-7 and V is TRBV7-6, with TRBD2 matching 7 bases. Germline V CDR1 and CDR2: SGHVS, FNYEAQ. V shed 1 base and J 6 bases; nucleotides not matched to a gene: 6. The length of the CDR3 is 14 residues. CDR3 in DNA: TGTGCCAGCAGCTTAGACCCGACTAGCTCCGAGCAGTACTTC. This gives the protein CASSLDPTSSEQYF.

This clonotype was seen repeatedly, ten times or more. The CDR3 loop reads CASSGRTSAYQSYNEQFF. For the CDR3, the DNA is TGTGCCAGCAGCGGACGGACTAGCGCCTATCAGTCCTACAATGAGCAGTTCTTC. V and J are TRBV9 and TRBJ2-1; 9 nucleotides agree with TRBD2. CDR1 and CDR2 from the germline V gene are SGDLS and YYNGEE. This CDR3 spans 18 amino acids. The junction had 11 bases not matched to a gene; V was cut back by 3 bases and J by 1 base.

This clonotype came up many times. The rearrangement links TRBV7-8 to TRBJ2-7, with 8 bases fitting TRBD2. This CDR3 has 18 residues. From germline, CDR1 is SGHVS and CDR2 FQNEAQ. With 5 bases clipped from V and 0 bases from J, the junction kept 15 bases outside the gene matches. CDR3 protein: CASSPRRGGPLLSYEQYF. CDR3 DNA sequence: TGTGCCAGCAGCCCACGCCGGGGGGGCCCCCTTCTCTCCTACGAGCAGTACTTC.

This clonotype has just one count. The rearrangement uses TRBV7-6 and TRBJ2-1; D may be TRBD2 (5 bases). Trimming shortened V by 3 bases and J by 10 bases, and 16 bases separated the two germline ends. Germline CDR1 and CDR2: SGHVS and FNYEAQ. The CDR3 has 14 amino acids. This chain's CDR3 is CASSFVTGPGEQFF. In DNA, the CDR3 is TGTGCCAGCAGCTTCGTAACCGGGCCGGGGGAGCAGTTCTTC. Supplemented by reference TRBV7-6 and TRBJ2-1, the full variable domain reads GAGVSQSPRYKVTKRGQDVALRCDPISGHVSLYWYRQALGQGPEFLTYFNYEAQQDKSGLPNDRFSAERPEGSISTLTIQRTEQRDSAMYRCASSFVTGPGEQFFGPGTRLTVL.

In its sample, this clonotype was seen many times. The CDR3 nucleotides read TGCGCCAGCAGCCAAGCCCCTATGACAGGGGGCACTGAAGCTTTCTTT. Amino acid sequence: CASSQAPMTGGTEAFF. The V gene is TRBV4-3, the J gene TRBJ1-1, with 9 bases matching TRBD1. This CDR3 comprises 16 residues. V trimming: 1 base; J trimming: 4 bases; junction bases outside the gene matches: 7. Looked up from germline, CDR1 is LGHNA and CDR2 is YSLEER.

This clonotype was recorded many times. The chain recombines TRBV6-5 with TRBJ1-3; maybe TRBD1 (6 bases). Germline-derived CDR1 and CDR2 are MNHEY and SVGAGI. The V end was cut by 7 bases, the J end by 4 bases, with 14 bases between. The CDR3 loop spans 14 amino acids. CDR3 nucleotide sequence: TGTGCCAGCAATCCAACAGGGCCCGGAAACACCATATATTTT. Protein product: CASNPTGPGNTIYF.

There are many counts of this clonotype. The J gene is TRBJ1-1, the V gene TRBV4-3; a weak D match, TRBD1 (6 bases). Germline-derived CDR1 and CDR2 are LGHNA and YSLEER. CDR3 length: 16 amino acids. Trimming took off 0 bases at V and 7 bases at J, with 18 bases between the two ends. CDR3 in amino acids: CASSQETSWGAFEAFF. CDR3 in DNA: TGCGCCAGCAGCCAAGAAACTTCGTGGGGGGCGTTTGAAGCTTTCTTT.

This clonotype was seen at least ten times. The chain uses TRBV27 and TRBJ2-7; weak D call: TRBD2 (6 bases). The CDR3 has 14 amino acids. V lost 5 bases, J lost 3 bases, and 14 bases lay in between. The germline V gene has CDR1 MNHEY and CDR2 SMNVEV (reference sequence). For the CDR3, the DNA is TGTGCCAGCAGTCGCGGGAAAGACTACTACGAGCAGTACTTC. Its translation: CASSRGKDYYEQYF.

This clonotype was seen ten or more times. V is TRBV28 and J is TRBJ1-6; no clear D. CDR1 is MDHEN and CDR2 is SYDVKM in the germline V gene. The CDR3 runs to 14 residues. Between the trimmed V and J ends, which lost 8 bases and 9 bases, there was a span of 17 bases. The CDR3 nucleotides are TGTGCCAGCGGAGGACGAGGAGGGAGTTCACCCCTCCACTTT. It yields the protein CASGGRGGSSPLHF.

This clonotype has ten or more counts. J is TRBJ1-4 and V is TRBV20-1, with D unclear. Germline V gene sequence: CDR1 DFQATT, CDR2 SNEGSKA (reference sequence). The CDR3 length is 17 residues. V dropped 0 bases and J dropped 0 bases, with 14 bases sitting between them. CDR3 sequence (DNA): TGCAGTGCTAGAGAGGGCCCCTTATTCGCAACTAATGAAAAACTGTTTTTT. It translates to CSAREGPLFATNEKLFF.

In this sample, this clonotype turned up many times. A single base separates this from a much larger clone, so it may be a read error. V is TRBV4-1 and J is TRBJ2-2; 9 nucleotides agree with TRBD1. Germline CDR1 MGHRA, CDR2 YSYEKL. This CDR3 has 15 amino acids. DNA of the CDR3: TGCGCCAGCAGCCTACAATACAGGGGGCCCGGGGACCTGTTTTTT. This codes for CASSLQYRGPGDLFF.

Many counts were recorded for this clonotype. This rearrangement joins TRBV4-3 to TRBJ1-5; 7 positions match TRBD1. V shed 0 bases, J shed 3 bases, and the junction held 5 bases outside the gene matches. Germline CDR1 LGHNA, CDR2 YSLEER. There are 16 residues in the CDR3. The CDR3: CASSQDLRGLNQPQHF. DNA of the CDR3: TGCGCCAGCAGCCAAGATCTAAGGGGGCTCAATCAGCCCCAGCATTTT.

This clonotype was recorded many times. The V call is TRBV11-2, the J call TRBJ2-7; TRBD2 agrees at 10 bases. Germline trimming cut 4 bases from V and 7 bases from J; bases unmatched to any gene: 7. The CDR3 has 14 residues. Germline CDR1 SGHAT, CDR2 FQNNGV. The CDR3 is CASSSIAGGWEQYF. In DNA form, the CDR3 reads TGTGCCAGCAGCTCCATAGCGGGAGGTTGGGAGCAGTACTTC.

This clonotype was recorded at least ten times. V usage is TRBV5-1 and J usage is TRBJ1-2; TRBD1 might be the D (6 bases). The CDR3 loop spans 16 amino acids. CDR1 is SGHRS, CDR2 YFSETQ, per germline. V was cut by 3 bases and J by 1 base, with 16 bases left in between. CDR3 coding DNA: TGCGCCAGCAGCTCCGGGACACAAAATTTTAACTATGGCTACACCTTC. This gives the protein CASSSGTQNFNYGYTF.

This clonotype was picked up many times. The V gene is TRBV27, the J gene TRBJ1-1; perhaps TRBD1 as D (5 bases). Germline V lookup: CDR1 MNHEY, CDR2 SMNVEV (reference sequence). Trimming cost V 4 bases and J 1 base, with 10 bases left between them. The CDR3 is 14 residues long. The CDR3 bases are TGTGCCAGCAGTTGGCGAGGGACGAACACTGAAGCTTTCTTT. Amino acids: CASSWRGTNTEAFF.